These 18 T cell receptor beta chains were sequenced from one sample in a study of blood T cell repertoires in COVID-19. TCRdb's table, derived via immunoSEQ multiplex PCR, lists solely in-frame clones and lacks some. The data hold under 150,000 clones, with 81% observed a single time. Sequences were obtained from peripheral blood. These receptors were taken from a man in his forties or fifties with acute or convalescent COVID-19.

This chain joins TRBV7-2 and TRBJ2-5; TRBD2 matches at 9 bases. With 1 base clipped from V and 3 bases from J, the junction kept 9 bases outside the gene matches. Germline assignment: CDR1 SGHTA and CDR2 FQGNSA. CDR3 size: 17 residues. The CDR3 reads CASSLGSASGAEETQYF. The CDR3 DNA sequence: TGTGCCAGCAGCTTAGGTTCGGCTAGCGGGGCCGAAGAGACCCAGTACTTC.

This clone was seen a few times. The rearrangement links TRBV6-2 or TRBV6-3 to TRBJ1-5; tentatively, D is TRBD1 (5 bases). The CDR3 runs to 16 residues. The V end lost 2 bases, the J end lost 2 bases, and 13 bases lay between the germline ends. CDR1 is MNHEY and CDR2 is SVGEGT in the germline V gene. The CDR3 loop is CASSYGTSDGNQPQHF. The CDR3 DNA reads as TGTGCCAGCAGTTACGGGACTTCGGATGGCAATCAGCCCCAGCATTTT.

The V call is TRBV19, the J call TRBJ2-2, with D maybe TRBD2 (6 bases). The V end lost 7 bases, the J end lost 6 bases, and 21 bases lay between the germline ends. The CDR3 contains 16 residues. The germline CDR1 and CDR2 sequences are LNHDA and SQIVND (reference sequence). CDR3 DNA: TGTGCCAGTAAGGAAGTGTGGGACTCAGCCCCCGGGGAGCTGTTTTTT. Its translation is CASKEVWDSAPGELFF.

The chain employs TRBV9 and TRBJ1-1, with D maybe TRBD1 (6 bases). V was trimmed by 0 bases and J by 4 bases, leaving 16 bases between them. Germline CDR1 reads SGDLS; CDR2 reads YYNGEE. CDR3 size: 16 residues. CDR3 in DNA: TGTGCCAGCAGCGTAGGTTCAGGGGTTGTGGGCACTGAAGCTTTCTTT. It codes for CASSVGSGVVGTEAFF.

This clone was counted a single time. V gene TRBV19 combines with J gene TRBJ2-1; D remains unclear. V was cut by 7 bases and J by 4 bases, with 14 bases left in between. CDR1 is LNHDA and CDR2 is SQIVND in the germline V gene (reference sequence). CDR3 length: 14 amino acids. The CDR3 loop reads CASTNPPLYNEQFF. The CDR3 DNA is TGTGCCAGTACCAACCCCCCCCTATACAATGAGCAGTTCTTC.

The gene calls are TRBV19 and TRBJ1-1; D is ambiguous. CDR3 size: 15 residues. V gave up 9 bases and J gave up 0 bases, with 17 bases separating them. In germline, CDR1 is LNHDA, CDR2 SQIVND (reference sequence). CDR3 region: CASAQAGGMNTEAFF. DNA of the CDR3: TGTGCCAGCGCGCAAGCCGGCGGTATGAACACTGAAGCTTTCTTT.

This chain uses TRBV19 with TRBJ1-6; 7 nucleotides align to TRBD1. V shed 4 bases and J 6 bases; nucleotides not matched to a gene: 6. CDR1 and CDR2 (germline): LNHDA, SQIVND (reference sequence). CDR3 size: 15 residues. CDR3 protein: CASSTGGGPNSPLHF. The CDR3 region has the DNA TGTGCCAGTAGTACCGGAGGGGGCCCTAATTCACCCCTCCACTTT.

This chain links TRBV18 with TRBJ2-1; tentatively, D is TRBD1 (6 bases). V was shortened by 3 bases and J by 7 bases, with 13 bases between the two germline ends. The V gene's germline CDR1 is KGHSH and CDR2 LQKENI. The CDR3 is 14 amino acids. CDR3 DNA sequence: TGTGCCAGCTCACCCAGGGGAATGACGAATGAGCAGTTCTTC. Translation: CASSPRGMTNEQFF.

This rearrangement joins TRBV7-2 to TRBJ1-2; D uncertain. Between the trimmed V and J ends, which lost 1 base and 2 bases, there was a span of 8 bases. CDR1 is SGHTA, CDR2 FQGNSA, per germline. CDR3 size: 14 residues. The CDR3 loop reads CASSLVAQNYGYTF. The CDR3 DNA sequence: TGTGCCAGCAGCTTAGTGGCACAGAACTATGGCTACACCTTC.

J is TRBJ2-7 and V is TRBV19; D is perhaps TRBD1 (6 bases). The CDR3 runs to 15 residues. CDR1 and CDR2 (germline): LNHDA, SQIVND (reference sequence). The V gene lost 8 bases and the J gene lost 2 bases, with 19 bases spanning the gap. CDR3 bases: TGTGCCAGTCAACACAGGGCTAGTGGTACCTACGAGCAGTACTTC. Its translation: CASQHRASGTYEQYF.

The chain uses TRBV10-2 and TRBJ1-2; 7 bases agree with TRBD1. The germline V gene encodes CDR1 WSHSY and CDR2 SAAADI. Trimming cost V 8 bases and J 4 bases; bases outside gene matches: 16. The CDR3 is 16 residues long. The CDR3 DNA follows: TGCGCCAGCGGAGACACGGGACAGCCATCTTCCTATGGCTACACCTTC. Translating gives CASGDTGQPSSYGYTF.

The V gene is TRBV6-4, the J gene TRBJ2-1, with 9 bases fitting TRBD1. Germline V gene sequence: CDR1 MRHNA, CDR2 SNTAGT. The CDR3 spans 15 residues. Trimming removed 5 bases from V and 5 bases from J; junction bases left unmatched: 7. The CDR3 loop reads CASSKGQGSNNEQFF. Written as DNA, the CDR3 is TGTGCCAGCAGTAAGGGACAGGGTTCCAACAATGAGCAGTTCTTC.

The chain links TRBV2 to TRBJ2-1; D perhaps matches TRBD1 (6 bases). V shed 10 bases and J shed 14 bases, with 27 bases lying between them. The CDR3 covers 14 residues. Germline CDR1 is SNHLY and CDR2 is FYNNEI. The CDR3 nucleotides are TGTGCCACAACGCCTGACAGGTGGGATCCTAAGAAGTTCTTC. It is translated as CATTPDRWDPKKFF.

This clone was recorded once. J is TRBJ1-2 and V is TRBV7-9; 7 bases are a match to TRBD1. Unmatched junction bases numbered 7, after V lost 5 bases and J lost 7 bases. CDR3 length: 13 residues. CDR1 is SEHNR and CDR2 is FQNEAQ in the germline V gene (reference sequence). The CDR3 nucleotides are TGTGCCAGCAGCCTAGAGGGGGCTGCTGGCTACACCTTC. It is translated as CASSLEGAAGYTF.

This chain uses TRBV25-1 with TRBJ2-2; 9 nucleotides align to TRBD2. The CDR3 is 15 amino acids. Per the germline V gene, CDR1 is MGHDK and CDR2 is SYGVNS. The ends lost 3 bases at V and 4 bases at J; junction bases unmatched: 3. CDR3 residues: CASSEAGGVTGELFF. The CDR3 coding sequence is TGTGCCAGCAGTGAGGCGGGGGGGGTCACCGGGGAGCTGTTTTTT.

The V call is TRBV7-9, the J call TRBJ1-2, with D unresolved. The CDR3 is 12 amino acids. Trimming took off 5 bases at V and 8 bases at J, with 12 bases between the two ends. CDR1 SEHNR and CDR2 FQNEAQ come from the germline V gene (reference sequence). CDR3 amino acids: CASSLPFGGYTF. The CDR3 nucleotides are TGTGCCAGCAGCCTACCTTTCGGGGGCTACACCTTC.

The CDR3 spells CATSRSGGLETQYF. The CDR3 DNA is TGTGCCACCAGCAGGTCTGGAGGACTGGAGACCCAGTACTTC. V usage is TRBV15 and J usage is TRBJ2-5; TRBD2 is a possible D gene (5 bases). V lost 3 bases and J 5 bases, leaving 13 bases between the germline ends. The CDR3 has 14 residues. Germline V gives CDR1 LNHNV, CDR2 YYDKDF (reference sequence). The complete variable domain, with remaining parts taken from reference TRBV15 and TRBJ2-5, reads DAMVIQNPRYQVTQFGKPVTLSCSQTLNHNVMYWYQQKSSQAPKLLFHYYDKDFNNEADTPDNFQSRRPNTSFCFLDIRSPGLGDTAMYLCATSRSGGLETQYFGPGTRLLVL.

The rearrangement uses TRBV12-3 or TRBV12-4 and TRBJ1-2; TRBD1 might be the D (6 bases). V lost 8 bases and J lost 4, with 14 bases in between. This CDR3 has 13 residues. CDR3 in amino acids: CASRRGGPYGYTF. For the CDR3, the DNA is TGTGCCAGCCGTCGGGGGGGGCCCTATGGCTACACCTTC.